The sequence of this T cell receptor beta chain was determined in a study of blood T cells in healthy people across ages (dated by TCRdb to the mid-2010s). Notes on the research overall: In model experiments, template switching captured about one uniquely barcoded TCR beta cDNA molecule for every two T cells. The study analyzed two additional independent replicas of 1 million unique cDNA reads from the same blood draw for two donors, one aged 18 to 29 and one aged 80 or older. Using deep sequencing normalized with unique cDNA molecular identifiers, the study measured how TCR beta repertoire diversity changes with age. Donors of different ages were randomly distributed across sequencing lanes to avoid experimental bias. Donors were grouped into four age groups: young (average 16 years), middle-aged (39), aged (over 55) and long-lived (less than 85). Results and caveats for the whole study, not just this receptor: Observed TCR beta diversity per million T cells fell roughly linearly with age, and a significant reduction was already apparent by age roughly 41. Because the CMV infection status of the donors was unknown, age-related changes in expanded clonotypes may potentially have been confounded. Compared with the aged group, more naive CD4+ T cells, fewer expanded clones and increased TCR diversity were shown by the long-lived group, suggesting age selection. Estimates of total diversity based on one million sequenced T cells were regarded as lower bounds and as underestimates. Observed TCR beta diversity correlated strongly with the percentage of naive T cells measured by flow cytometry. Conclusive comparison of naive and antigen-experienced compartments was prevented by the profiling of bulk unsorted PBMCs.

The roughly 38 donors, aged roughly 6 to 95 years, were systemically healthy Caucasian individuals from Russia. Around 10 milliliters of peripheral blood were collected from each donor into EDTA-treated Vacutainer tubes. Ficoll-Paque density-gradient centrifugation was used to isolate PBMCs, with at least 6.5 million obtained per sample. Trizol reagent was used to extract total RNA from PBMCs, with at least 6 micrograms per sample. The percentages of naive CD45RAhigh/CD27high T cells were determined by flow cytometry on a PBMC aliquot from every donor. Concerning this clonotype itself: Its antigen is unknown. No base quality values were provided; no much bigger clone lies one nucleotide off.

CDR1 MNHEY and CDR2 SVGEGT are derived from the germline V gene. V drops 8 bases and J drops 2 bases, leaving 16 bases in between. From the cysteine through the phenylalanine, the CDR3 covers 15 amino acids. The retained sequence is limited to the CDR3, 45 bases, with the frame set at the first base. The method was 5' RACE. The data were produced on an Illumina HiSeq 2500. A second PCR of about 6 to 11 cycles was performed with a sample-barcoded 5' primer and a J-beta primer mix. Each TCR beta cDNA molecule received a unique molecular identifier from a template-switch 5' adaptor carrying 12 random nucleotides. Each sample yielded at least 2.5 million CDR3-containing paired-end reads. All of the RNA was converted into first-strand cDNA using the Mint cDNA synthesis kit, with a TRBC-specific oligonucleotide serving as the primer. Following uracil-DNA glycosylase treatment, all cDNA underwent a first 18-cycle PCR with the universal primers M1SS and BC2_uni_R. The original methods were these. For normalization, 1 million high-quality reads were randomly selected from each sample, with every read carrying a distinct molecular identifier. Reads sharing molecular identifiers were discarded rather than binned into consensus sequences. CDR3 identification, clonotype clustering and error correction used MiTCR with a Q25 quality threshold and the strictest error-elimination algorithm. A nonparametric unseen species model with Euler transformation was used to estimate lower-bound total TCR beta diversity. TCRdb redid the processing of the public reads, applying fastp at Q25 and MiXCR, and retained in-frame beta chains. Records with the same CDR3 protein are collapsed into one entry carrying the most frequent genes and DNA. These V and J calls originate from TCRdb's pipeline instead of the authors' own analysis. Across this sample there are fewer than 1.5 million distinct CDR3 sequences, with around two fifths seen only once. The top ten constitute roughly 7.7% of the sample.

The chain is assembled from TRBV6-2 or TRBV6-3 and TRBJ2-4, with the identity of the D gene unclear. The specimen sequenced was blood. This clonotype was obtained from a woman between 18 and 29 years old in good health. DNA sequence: TGTGCCAGCTGCACCTTTCGTCTCTCCAAAAACATTCAGTACTTC. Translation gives CASCTFRLSKNIQYF.